This T cell receptor beta chain is drawn from a study of human CD8 memory T cell subsets. CDR1 and CDR2 (germline): SGHNT, YYREEE (reference sequence). The CDR3 spans 16 residues. TCR beta libraries were made by UMI-labeled 5' RACE. TCRdb processed the 5' RACE reads again and assigns one entry to each CDR3 protein, with no DNA. This table lists roughly 18,000 distinct CDR3 sequences. The V and J genes are TRBV5-4 and TRBJ2-2. What was sequenced was CD8+ T cells from PBMCs. The origin of this receptor is a human donor in good health. CDR3 amino acids: CASSLDRVIGTGELFF.